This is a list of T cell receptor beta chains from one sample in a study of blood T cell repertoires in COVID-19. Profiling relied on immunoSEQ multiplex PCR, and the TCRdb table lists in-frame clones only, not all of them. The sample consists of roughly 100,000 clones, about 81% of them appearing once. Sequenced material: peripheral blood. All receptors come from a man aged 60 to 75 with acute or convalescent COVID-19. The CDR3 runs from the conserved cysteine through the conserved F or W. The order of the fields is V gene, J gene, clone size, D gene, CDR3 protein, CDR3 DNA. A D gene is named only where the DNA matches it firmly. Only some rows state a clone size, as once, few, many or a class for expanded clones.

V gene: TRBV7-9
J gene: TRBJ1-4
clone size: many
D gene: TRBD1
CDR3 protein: CASSLATGLGGKLFF
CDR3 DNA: TGTGCCAGCAGCTTAGCGACAGGGTTGGGTGGAAAACTGTTTTTT

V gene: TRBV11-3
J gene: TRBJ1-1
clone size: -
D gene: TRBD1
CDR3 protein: CASSPGQGKGRNTEAFF
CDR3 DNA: TGTGCCAGCAGTCCCGGACAGGGAAAGGGCCGGAACACTGAAGCTTTCTTT

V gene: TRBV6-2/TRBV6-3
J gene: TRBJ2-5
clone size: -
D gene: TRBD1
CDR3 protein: CASSTQGMGTQYF
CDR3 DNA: TGTGCCAGCAGTACACAGGGGATGGGGACCCAGTACTTC

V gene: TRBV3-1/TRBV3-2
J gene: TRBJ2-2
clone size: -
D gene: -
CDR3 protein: CASSPTRSGELFF
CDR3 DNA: TGTGCCAGCAGCCCCACTAGATCCGGGGAGCTGTTTTTT

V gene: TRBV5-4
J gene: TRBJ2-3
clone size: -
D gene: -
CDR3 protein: CASSLKLSGGPTDTQYF
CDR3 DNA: TGTGCCAGCAGCTTGAAATTATCCGGGGGGCCCACAGATACGCAGTATTTT

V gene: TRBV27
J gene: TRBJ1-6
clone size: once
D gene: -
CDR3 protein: CASSLRQGSSYNSPLHF
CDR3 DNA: TGTGCCAGCAGTTTGAGGCAGGGAAGCTCCTATAATTCACCCCTCCACTTT

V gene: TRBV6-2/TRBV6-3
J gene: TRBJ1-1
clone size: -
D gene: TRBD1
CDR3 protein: CASSTTGGRTEAFF
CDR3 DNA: TGTGCCAGCAGTACTACAGGGGGTAGGACTGAAGCTTTCTTT

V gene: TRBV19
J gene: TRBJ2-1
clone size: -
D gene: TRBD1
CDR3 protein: CASSVRRPGTGNGEQFF
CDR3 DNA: TGTGCCAGTAGTGTTCGACGTCCCGGGACAGGGAACGGTGAGCAGTTCTTC

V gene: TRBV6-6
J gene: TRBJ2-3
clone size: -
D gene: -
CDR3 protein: CASSSHRSTDTQYF
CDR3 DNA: TGTGCCAGCAGTTCTCACAGGAGCACAGATACGCAGTATTTT

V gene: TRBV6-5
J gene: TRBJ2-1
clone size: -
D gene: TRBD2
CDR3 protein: CASIGRGVTEQFF
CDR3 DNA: TGTGCCAGCATTGGGCGGGGGGTAACTGAGCAGTTCTTC

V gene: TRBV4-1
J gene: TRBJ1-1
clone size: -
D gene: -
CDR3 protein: CASSQDLAREAFF
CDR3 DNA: TGCGCCAGCAGCCAAGATCTGGCTAGGGAAGCTTTCTTT

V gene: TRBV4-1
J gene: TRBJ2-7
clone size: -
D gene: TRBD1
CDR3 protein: CASSWGQGANYEQYF
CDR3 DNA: TGCGCCAGCAGCTGGGGACAGGGGGCTAACTACGAGCAGTACTTC

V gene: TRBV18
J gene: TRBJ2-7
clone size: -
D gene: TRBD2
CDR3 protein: CASSPTSGGPHYEQYF
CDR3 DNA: TGTGCCAGCTCCCCGACTAGCGGGGGCCCCCACTACGAGCAGTACTTC

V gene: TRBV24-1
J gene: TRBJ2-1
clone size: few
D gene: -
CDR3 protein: CATSERDNEQFF
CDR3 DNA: TGTGCCACCAGTGAGAGAGACAATGAGCAGTTCTTC

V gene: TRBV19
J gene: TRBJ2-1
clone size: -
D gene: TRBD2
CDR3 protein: CASSMRGLAAPSSYNEQFF
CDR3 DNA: TGTGCCAGTAGTATGCGAGGACTAGCGGCCCCGAGCTCCTACAATGAGCAGTTCTTC

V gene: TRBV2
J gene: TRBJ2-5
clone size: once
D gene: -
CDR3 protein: CASSTRGGEETQYF
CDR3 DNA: TGTGCCAGCTCGACTAGGGGTGGCGAAGAGACCCAGTACTTC

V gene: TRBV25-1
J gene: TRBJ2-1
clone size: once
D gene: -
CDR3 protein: CASSEPGSSYNEQFF
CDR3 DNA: TGTGCCAGCAGTGAACCCGGGAGCTCCTACAATGAGCAGTTCTTC

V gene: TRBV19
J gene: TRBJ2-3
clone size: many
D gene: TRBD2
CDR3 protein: CASSVGTSGRLTDTQYF
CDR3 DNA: TGTGCCAGTAGTGTGGGGACTAGCGGGAGGTTAACAGATACGCAGTATTTT

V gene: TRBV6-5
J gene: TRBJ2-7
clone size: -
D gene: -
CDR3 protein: CASRSAGTPGEQYF
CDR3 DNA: TGTGCCAGCAGGTCAGCCGGGACACCGGGGGAGCAGTACTTC

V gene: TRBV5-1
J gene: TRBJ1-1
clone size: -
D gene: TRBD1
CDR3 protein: CASSQGGQMNTEAFF
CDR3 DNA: TGCGCCAGCAGCCAAGGGGGACAGATGAACACTGAAGCTTTCTTT

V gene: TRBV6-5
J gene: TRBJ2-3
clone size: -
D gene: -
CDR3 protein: CASTPPGLRTDTQYF
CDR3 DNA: TGTGCCAGCACCCCCCCCGGACTTCGCACAGATACGCAGTATTTT

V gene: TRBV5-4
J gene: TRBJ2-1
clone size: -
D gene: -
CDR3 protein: CASSLVAASYNEQFF
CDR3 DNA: TGTGCCAGCAGCTTGGTAGCGGCCTCCTACAATGAGCAGTTCTTC

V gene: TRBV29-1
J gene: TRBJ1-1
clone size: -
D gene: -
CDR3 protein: CSVDGGGPAFF
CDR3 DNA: TGCAGCGTTGATGGGGGGGGGCCCGCTTTCTTT

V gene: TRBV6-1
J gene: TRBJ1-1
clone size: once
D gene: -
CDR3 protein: CASISRRGFSEAFF
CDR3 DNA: TGTGCCAGCATTTCCCGACGGGGATTTTCTGAAGCTTTCTTT

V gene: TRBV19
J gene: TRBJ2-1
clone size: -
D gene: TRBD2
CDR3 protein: CASSKTGGQYEQFF
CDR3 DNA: TGTGCCAGTAGTAAAACGGGAGGGCAATATGAGCAGTTCTTC

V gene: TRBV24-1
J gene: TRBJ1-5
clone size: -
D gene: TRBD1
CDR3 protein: CATSDWTGSNQPQHF
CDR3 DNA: TGTGCCACCAGTGATTGGACAGGGTCGAATCAGCCCCAGCATTTT

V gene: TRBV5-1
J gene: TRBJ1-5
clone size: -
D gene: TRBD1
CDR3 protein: CASSLGQGEYQPQHF
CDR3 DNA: TGCGCCAGCAGCCTAGGACAGGGAGAATATCAGCCCCAGCATTTT

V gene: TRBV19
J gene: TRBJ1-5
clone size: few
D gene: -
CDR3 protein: CASTGDGSNQPQHF
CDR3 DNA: TGTGCCAGTACAGGGGACGGTAGCAATCAGCCCCAGCATTTT

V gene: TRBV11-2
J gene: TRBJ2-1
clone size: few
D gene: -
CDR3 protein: CASSPLRDAYNNEQFF
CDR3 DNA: TGTGCCAGCAGCCCGCTTCGAGATGCATATAACAATGAGCAGTTCTTC

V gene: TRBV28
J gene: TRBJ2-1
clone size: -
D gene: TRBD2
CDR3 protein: CASSFSGSPYNEQFF
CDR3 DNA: TGTGCCAGCAGCTTTAGCGGGAGCCCCTACAATGAGCAGTTCTTC

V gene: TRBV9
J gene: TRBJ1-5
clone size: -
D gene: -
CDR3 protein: CASSRTASNQPQHF
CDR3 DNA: TGTGCCAGCAGCCGGACAGCAAGCAATCAGCCCCAGCATTTT

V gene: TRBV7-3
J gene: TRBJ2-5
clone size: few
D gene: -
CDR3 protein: CASSWDNQETQYF
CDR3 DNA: TGTGCCAGCAGTTGGGACAACCAAGAGACCCAGTACTTC

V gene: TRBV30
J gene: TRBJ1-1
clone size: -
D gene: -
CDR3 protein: CAWSVGGGTEAFF
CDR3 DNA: TGTGCCTGGAGTGTAGGCGGCGGGACTGAAGCTTTCTTT

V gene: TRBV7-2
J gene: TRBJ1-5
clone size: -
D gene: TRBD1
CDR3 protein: CASSLAGGLIQPQHF
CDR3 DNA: TGTGCCAGCAGCTTAGCAGGGGGCCTAATTCAGCCCCAGCATTTT

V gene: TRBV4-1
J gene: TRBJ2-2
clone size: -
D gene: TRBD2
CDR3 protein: CASSQETSGRAPGGELFF
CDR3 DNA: TGCGCCAGCAGCCAAGAAACTAGCGGGAGGGCCCCGGGCGGGGAGCTGTTTTTT

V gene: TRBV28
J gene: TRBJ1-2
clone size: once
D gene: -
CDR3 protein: CASSHDRSYGYTF
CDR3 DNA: TGTGCCAGCAGTCACGACAGATCCTATGGCTACACCTTC

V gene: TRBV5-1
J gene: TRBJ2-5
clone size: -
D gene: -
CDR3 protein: CASRVAAVGTQYF
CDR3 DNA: TGCGCCAGCAGGGTGGCGGCGGTCGGGACCCAGTACTTC

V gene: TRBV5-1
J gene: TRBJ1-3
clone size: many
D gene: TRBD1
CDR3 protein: CASSLRGLGNTIYF
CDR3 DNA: TGCGCCAGCAGCTTGAGGGGGCTTGGAAACACCATATATTTT

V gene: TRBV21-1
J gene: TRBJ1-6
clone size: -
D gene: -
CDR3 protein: CASKTGSHSPLHF
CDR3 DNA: TGTGCCAGCAAGACGGGATCCCATTCACCCCTCCACTTT

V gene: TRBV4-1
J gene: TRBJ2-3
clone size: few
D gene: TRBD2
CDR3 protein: CASSQISGAYTDTQYF
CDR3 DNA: TGCGCCAGCAGCCAAATTAGCGGGGCTTACACAGATACGCAGTATTTT

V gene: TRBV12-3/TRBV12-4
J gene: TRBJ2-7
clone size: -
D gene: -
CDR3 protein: CASSPSYEQYF
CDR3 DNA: TGTGCCAGCAGCCCTTCCTACGAGCAGTACTTC

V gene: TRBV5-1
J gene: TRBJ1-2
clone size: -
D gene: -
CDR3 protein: CASSFSGDTNYGYTF
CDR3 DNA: TGCGCCAGCAGCTTCTCAGGGGATACTAACTATGGCTACACCTTC

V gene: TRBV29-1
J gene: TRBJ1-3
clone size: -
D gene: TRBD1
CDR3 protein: CSVGGQGGGNTIYF
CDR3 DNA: TGCAGCGTTGGCGGTCAGGGGGGTGGAAACACCATATATTTT

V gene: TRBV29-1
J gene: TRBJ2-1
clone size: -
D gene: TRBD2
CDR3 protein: CSVDSRLAGPEKFF
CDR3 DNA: TGCAGCGTGGACAGCCGACTAGCGGGCCCAGAGAAGTTCTTC